This entry concerns a single TCR beta chain. Produced via immunoSEQ multiplex PCR; TCRdb's table is partial and in-frame only. The sample has 650,000 to 950,000 clones, 70% to 90% seen once. This sample was taken from a study of shared T cell receptors in the human thymus. In germline, CDR1 is SNHLY, CDR2 FYNNEI. The CDR3 runs to 15 residues. Trimming shortened V by 3 bases and J by 0 bases, and 9 bases separated the two germline ends. This sample was shared with a second study, whose subject was human thymus T cells. Per that paper: Infants, healthy and Finnish, who were having corrective surgery for congenital heart defects served as donors.

Material: thymocytes. The clonotype comes from a girl in the first two years of life with a congenital heart defect. V usage is TRBV2 and J usage is TRBJ1-3, with D perhaps TRBD1 (5 bases). CDR3 sequence: CASSDRAYSGNTIYF. The CDR3 DNA reads TGTGCCAGCAGTGACAGGGCGTACTCTGGAAACACCATATATTTT.